Listed below are T cell receptor beta chains from one sample, sequenced in a study of beta chain features in type 1 diabetes. Clones were sequenced by immunoSEQ multiplex PCR, and TCRdb holds only the in-frame ones, with some missing. Of nearly 250,000 clones listed, 12% to 15% were seen once; the top ten hold about 0.024%. The sequenced sample consisted of naive CD4+ T cells from blood. The source of these receptors is a woman in her forties in good health. Both conserved end residues are part of each CDR3. D genes are given only for firm matches. Clone size, where shown, is once, few, many, or a class for clones that have expanded.

>.|TRBD1|TRBJ1-4|15|TRBV5-1
CASSYRQGSNEKLFF
TGCGCCAGCAGCTACCGACAGGGGTCTAATGAAAAACTGTTTTTT
>few|.|TRBJ2-7|12|TRBV18
CASLRGGYEQYF
TGTGCCAGCCTTAGGGGGGGATACGAGCAGTACTTC
>few|TRBD1|TRBJ2-7|15|TRBV5-4
CASSPQGTARYEQYF
TGTGCCAGCAGCCCCCAAGGGACAGCCAGGTACGAGCAGTACTTC
>.|TRBD2|TRBJ2-5|20|TRBV14
CASSQDRFSLAGDSQETQYF
TGTGCCAGCAGCCAAGATAGGTTTTCGCTAGCGGGGGACAGCCAAGAGACCCAGTACTTC
>.|TRBD2|TRBJ2-1|16|TRBV11-1
CASSLFGAGVSNEQFF
TGTGCCAGCAGCCTCTTTGGGGCGGGGGTTTCCAATGAGCAGTTCTTC
>.|TRBD2|TRBJ2-2|14|TRBV5-1
CASSIRGDTGELFF
TGCGCCAGCAGCATACGGGGGGACACCGGGGAGCTGTTTTTT
>few|.|TRBJ2-3|11|TRBV5-6
CASSSVDTQYF
TGTGCCAGCAGCTCCGTCGATACGCAGTATTTT
>.|.|TRBJ1-1|12|TRBV12-5
CASGLTTGEAFF
TGTGCTAGTGGTTTGACGACAGGAGAAGCTTTCTTT
>.|TRBD2|TRBJ2-1|15|TRBV6-4
CASSDSYGGAVEQFF
TGTGCCAGCAGTGACTCGTACGGGGGGGCCGTGGAGCAGTTCTTC
>.|TRBD1|TRBJ1-2|16|TRBV5-1
CASSLASGTGPYGYTF
TGCGCCAGCAGCTTGGCTTCCGGGACAGGCCCTTATGGCTACACCTTC
>.|.|TRBJ2-5|15|TRBV7-9
CASSPSLTVTETQYF
TGTGCCAGCAGCCCCAGCCTGACAGTAACGGAGACCCAGTACTTC
>many|.|TRBJ2-4|14|TRBV14
CASSQERAKNIQYF
TGTGCCAGCAGCCAAGAGAGGGCCAAAAACATTCAGTACTTC
>.|.|TRBJ2-5|14|TRBV5-8
CASSLYGVRETQYF
TGTGCCAGCAGCTTGTACGGGGTGAGGGAGACCCAGTACTTC
>few|.|TRBJ1-2|12|TRBV28
CASTTDSYGYTF
TGTGCCAGCACAACGGACAGCTATGGCTACACCTTC
>few|.|TRBJ2-3|16|TRBV5-4
CASSLEGRHRTDTQYF
TGTGCCAGCAGCTTGGAGGGGCGGCATAGAACAGATACGCAGTATTTT
>.|TRBD2|TRBJ2-5|16|TRBV6-5
CASSYSPSGVEETQYF
TGTGCCAGCAGTTACTCTCCTAGCGGGGTAGAAGAGACCCAGTACTTC
>.|.|TRBJ1-5|13|TRBV19
CASSIQGSQPQHF
TGTGCCAGTAGTATACAGGGTAGTCAGCCCCAGCATTTT
>.|.|TRBJ1-5|12|TRBV10-3
CAISEAGQPQHF
TGTGCCATCAGTGAAGCAGGGCAGCCCCAGCATTTT
>.|.|TRBJ2-7|15|TRBV7-9
CASSSTTGSSYEQYF
TGTGCCAGCAGCTCAACAACAGGGTCATCCTACGAGCAGTACTTC
>few|TRBD1|TRBJ1-1|13|TRBV6-5
CASRGTGKTEAFF
TGTGCCAGCAGGGGGACAGGGAAAACTGAAGCTTTCTTT
>.|.|TRBJ2-3|15|TRBV5-4
CASSPLAGSTDTQYF
TGTGCCAGCAGCCCCCTCGCGGGGAGCACAGATACGCAGTATTTT
>once|TRBD1|TRBJ2-7|15|TRBV7-8
CASSSNRDRGNEQYF
TGTGCCAGCAGCTCGAACCGGGACAGGGGTAACGAGCAGTACTTC
>many|.|TRBJ1-5|13|TRBV5-1
CASSLGLGQPQHF
TGCGCCAGCAGCTTGGGTCTCGGTCAGCCCCAGCATTTT
>few|TRBD1|TRBJ1-1|17|TRBV7-9
CASSPKTSGTGNTEAFF
TGTGCCAGCAGCCCAAAAACCTCCGGGACAGGCAACACTGAAGCTTTCTTT
>.|.|TRBJ2-3|17|TRBV5-1
CASSSRGAPTPTDTQYF
TGCGCCAGCAGTTCTCGGGGGGCTCCTACACCCACAGATACGCAGTATTTT
>few|.|TRBJ1-1|13|TRBV10-3
CAISDFMNTEAFF
TGTGCCATCAGTGACTTTATGAACACTGAAGCTTTCTTT
>.|.|TRBJ1-1|10|TRBV20-1
CSPPDTEAFF
TGCAGTCCCCCGGACACTGAAGCTTTCTTT
>.|.|TRBJ1-1|12|TRBV19
CASSVRATEAFF
TGTGCCAGTAGTGTCAGGGCGACTGAAGCTTTCTTT
>.|.|TRBJ2-7|12|TRBV29-1
CSVERQGYEQYF
TGCAGCGTTGAAAGGCAGGGCTACGAGCAGTACTTC
>few|.|TRBJ2-1|14|TRBV1
CTSSQDTSGGFQFF
TGCACCAGCAGCCAAGATACTAGCGGGGGCTTTCAGTTCTTC
>.|.|TRBJ1-1|12|TRBV7-2
CASSFGDTEAFF
TGTGCCAGCAGCTTCGGGGACACTGAAGCTTTCTTT
>.|.|TRBJ1-1|15|TRBV15
CATSREAGKNTEAFF
TGTGCCACCAGCAGAGAGGCAGGGAAGAACACTGAAGCTTTCTTT
>.|TRBD2|TRBJ2-3|15|TRBV5-1
CASSFMRGNTDTQYF
TGCGCCAGCAGCTTTATGCGGGGGAACACAGATACGCAGTATTTT
>.|TRBD1|TRBJ1-3|18|TRBV5-1
CASSRTGQEATSGNTIYF
TGCGCCAGCAGCCGAACCGGACAGGAAGCCACCTCTGGAAACACCATATATTTT